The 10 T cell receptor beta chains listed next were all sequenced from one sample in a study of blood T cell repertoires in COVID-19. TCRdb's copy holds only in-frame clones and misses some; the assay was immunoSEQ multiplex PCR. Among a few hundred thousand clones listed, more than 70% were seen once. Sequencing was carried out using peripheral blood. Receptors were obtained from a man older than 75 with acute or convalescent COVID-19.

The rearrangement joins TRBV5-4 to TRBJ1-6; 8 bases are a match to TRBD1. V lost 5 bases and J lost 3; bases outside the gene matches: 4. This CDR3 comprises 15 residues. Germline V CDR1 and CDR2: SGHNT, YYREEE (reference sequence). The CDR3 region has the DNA TGTGCCAGCAGACAAGGACAGGGCTATAATTCACCCCTCCACTTT. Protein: CASRQGQGYNSPLHF.

CDR3 in amino acids: CASSPGLAGRYNEQFF. The CDR3 DNA reads as TGTGCCAGCAGCCCCGGACTAGCGGGACGGTACAATGAGCAGTTCTTC. The rearrangement uses TRBV11-2 and TRBJ2-1; 12 bases line up with TRBD2. Germline CDR1 reads SGHAT; CDR2 reads FQNNGV. The ends lost 5 bases at V and 4 bases at J; junction bases unmatched: 6. The CDR3 extends over 16 amino acids.

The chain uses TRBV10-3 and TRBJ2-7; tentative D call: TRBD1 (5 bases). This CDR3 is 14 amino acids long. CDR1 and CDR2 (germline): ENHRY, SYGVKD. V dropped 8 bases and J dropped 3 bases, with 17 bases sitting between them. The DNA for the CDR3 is TGTGCCATCCGCTCGGTGGGGCAGCTCTACGAGCAGTACTTC. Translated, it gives CAIRSVGQLYEQYF.

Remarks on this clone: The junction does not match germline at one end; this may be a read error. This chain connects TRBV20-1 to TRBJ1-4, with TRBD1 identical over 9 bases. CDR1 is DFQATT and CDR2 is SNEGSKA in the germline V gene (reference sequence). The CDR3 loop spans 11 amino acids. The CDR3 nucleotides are TGCAGTGCTATGCCGTACCAACAGGGGGCCTTT. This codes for CSAMPYQQGAF.

The CDR3 loop reads CASSRTGASGNTIYF. The CDR3 nucleotides are TGCGCCAGCAGCCGCACAGGGGCCTCTGGAAACACCATATATTTT. The chain has TRBV5-1 and TRBJ1-3; 7 nucleotides line up with TRBD1. The junction had 4 bases not matched to a gene; V was cut back by 4 bases and J by 0 bases. This CDR3 has 15 amino acids. Per the germline V gene, CDR1 is SGHRS and CDR2 is YFSETQ.

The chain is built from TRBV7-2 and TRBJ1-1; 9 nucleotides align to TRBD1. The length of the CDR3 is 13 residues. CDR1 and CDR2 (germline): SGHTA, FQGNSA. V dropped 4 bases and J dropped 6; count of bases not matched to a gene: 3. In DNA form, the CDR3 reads TGTGCCAGCAGCTCCGACAGGGGGTCTGAAGCTTTCTTT. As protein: CASSSDRGSEAFF.

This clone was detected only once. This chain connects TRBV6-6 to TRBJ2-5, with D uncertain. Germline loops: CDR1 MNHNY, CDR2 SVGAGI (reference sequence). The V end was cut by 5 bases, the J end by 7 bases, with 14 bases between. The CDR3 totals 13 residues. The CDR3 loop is CASSLDGSGTQYF. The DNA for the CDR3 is TGTGCCAGCAGTCTCGATGGGTCAGGGACCCAGTACTTC.

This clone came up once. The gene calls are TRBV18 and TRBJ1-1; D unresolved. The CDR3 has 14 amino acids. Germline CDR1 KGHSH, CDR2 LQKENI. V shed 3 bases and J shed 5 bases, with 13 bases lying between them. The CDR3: CASSPSEAGTEAFF. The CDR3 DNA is TGTGCCAGCTCACCGTCGGAGGCGGGGACTGAAGCTTTCTTT.

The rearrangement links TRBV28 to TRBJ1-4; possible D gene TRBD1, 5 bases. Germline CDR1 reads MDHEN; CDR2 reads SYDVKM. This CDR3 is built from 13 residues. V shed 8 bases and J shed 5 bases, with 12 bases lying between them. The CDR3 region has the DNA TGTGCCAGCGGGGGGGGTAGGAATGAAAAACTGTTTTTT. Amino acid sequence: CASGGGRNEKLFF.

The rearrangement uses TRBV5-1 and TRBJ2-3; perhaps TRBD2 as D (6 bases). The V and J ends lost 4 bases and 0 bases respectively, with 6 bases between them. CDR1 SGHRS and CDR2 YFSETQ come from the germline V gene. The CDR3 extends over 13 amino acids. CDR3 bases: TGCGCCAGCAGCGGGACTAGCACAGATACGCAGTATTTT. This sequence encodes CASSGTSTDTQYF.